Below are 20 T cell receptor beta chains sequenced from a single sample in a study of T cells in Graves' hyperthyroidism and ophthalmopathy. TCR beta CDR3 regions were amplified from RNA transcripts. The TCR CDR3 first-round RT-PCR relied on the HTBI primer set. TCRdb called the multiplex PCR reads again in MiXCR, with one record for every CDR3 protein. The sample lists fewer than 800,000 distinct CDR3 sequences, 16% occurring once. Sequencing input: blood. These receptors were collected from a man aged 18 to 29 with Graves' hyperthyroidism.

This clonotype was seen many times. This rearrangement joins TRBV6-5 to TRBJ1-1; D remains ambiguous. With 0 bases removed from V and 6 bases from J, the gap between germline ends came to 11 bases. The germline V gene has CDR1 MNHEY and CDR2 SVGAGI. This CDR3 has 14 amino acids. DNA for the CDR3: TGTGCCAGCAGTTACTCCGGACCCAAGGCTGAAGCTTTCTTT. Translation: CASSYSGPKAEAFF.

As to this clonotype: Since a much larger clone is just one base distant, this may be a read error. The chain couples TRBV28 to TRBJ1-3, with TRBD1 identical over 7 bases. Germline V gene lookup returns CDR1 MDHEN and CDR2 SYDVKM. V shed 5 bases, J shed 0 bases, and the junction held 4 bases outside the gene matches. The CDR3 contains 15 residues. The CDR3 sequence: CASSRDSHSGNTIYF. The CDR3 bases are TGTGCCAGCAGTCGGGACAGCCACTCTGGAAACACCATATATTTT.

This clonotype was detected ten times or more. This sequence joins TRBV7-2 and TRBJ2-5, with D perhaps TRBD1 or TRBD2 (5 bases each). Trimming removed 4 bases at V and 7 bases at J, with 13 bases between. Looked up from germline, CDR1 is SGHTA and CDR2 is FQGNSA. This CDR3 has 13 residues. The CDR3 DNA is TGTGCCAGCAGCTCTGGGACCCGTGGGACCCAGTACTTC. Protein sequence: CASSSGTRGTQYF.

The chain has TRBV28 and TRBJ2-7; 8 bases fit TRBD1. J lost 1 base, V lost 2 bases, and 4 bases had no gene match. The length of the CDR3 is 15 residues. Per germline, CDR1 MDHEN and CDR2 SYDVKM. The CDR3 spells CASSLQWTGSYEQYF. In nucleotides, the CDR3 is TGTGCCAGCAGTTTACAATGGACAGGGTCCTACGAGCAGTACTTC.

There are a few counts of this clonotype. CDR3 DNA sequence: TGTGCCAGCAGCTCAGGACGAGACGAGCAGTACTTC. It specifies CASSSGRDEQYF. V and J are TRBV7-9 and TRBJ2-7; D call uncertain. The CDR3 runs to 12 residues. Trimming shortened V by 4 bases and J by 5 bases, and 9 bases separated the two germline ends. The germline V gene has CDR1 SEHNR and CDR2 FQNEAQ (reference sequence).

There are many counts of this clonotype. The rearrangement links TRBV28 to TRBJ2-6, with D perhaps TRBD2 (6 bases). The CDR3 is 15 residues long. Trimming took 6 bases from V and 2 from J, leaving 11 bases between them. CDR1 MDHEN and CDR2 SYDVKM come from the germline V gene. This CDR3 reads CASSLGGAGANVLTF. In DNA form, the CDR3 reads TGTGCCAGCAGCTTAGGAGGGGCTGGGGCCAACGTCCTGACTTTC.

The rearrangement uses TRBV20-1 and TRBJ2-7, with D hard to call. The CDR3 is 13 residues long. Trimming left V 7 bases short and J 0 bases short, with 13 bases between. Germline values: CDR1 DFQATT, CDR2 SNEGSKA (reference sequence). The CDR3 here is CSVRVAVSYEQYF. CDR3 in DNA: TGCAGTGTTCGGGTAGCTGTCTCCTACGAGCAGTACTTC.

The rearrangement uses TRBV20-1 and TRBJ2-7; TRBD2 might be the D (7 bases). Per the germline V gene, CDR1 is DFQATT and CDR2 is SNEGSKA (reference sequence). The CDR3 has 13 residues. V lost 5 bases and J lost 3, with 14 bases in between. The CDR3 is CSAGLGGGYEQYF. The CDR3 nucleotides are TGCAGTGCTGGCTTAGGGGGGGGCTACGAGCAGTACTTC.

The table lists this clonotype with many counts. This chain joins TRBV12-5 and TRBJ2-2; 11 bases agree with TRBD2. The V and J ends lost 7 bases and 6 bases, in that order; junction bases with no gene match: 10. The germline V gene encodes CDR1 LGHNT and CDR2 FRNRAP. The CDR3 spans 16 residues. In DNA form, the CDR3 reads TGTGCTAGTGCCCTGGAGGGTAGCGGGAGGGCCGGGGAGCTGTTTTTT. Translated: CASALEGSGRAGELFF.

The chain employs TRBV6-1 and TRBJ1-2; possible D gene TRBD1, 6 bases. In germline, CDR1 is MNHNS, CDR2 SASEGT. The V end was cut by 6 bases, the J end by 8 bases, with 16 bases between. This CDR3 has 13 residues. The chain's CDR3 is CASSRRGAAGYTF. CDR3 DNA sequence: TGTGCCAGCAGCAGAAGGGGGGCGGCAGGCTACACCTTC.

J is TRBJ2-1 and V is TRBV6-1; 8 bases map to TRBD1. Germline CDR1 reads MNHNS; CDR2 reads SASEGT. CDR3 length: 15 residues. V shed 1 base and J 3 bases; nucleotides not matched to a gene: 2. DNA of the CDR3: TGTGCCAGCAGTGAAGGGACAGGGTTCTACAATGAGCAGTTCTTC. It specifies CASSEGTGFYNEQFF.

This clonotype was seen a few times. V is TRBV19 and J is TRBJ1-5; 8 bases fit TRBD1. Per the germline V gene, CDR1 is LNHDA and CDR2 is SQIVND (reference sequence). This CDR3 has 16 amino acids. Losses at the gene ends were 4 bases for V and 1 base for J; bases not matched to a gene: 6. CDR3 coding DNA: TGTGCCAGTAGTACCGGACAGGGCTTAAGCAATCAGCCCCAGCATTTT. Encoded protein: CASSTGQGLSNQPQHF.

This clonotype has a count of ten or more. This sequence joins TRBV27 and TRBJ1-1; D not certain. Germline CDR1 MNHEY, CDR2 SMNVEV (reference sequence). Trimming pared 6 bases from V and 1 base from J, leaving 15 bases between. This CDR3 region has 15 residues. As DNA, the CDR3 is TGTGCCAGCAGACCGACCTGGACCCAGAACACTGAAGCTTTCTTT. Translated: CASRPTWTQNTEAFF.

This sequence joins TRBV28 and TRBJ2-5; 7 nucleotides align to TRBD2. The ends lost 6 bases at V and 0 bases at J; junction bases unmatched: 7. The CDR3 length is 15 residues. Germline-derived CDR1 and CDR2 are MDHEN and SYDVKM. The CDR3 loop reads CASSLLSGNQETQYF. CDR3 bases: TGTGCCAGCAGCCTACTGAGCGGGAACCAAGAGACCCAGTACTTC.

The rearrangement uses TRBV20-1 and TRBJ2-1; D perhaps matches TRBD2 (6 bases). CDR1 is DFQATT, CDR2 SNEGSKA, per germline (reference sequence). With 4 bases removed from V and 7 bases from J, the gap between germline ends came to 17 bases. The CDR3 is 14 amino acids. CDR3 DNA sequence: TGCAGTGCTATAGGTTCGGGAGCAGTGAATGAGCAGTTCTTC. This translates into CSAIGSGAVNEQFF.

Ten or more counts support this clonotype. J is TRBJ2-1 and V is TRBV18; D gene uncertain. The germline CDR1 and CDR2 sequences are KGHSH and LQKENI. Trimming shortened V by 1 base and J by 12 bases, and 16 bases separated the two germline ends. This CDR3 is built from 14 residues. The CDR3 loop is CASSPLGLGSAQFF. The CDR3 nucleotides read TGTGCCAGCTCACCACTGGGTTTGGGATCGGCGCAGTTCTTC.

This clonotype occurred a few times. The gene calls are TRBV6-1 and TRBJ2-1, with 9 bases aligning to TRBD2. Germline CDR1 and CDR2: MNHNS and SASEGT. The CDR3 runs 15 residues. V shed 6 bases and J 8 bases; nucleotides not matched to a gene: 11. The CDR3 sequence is CASRDIAGALDEQFF. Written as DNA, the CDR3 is TGTGCCAGCAGGGACATAGCGGGAGCGCTGGATGAGCAGTTCTTC.

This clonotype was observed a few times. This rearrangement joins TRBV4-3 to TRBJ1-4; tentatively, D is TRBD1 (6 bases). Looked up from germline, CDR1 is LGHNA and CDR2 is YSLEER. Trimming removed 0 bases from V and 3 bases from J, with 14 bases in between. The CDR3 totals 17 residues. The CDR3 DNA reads TGCGCCAGCAGCCAAGATGGGGGGCGCAGGGCTAATGAAAAACTGTTTTTT. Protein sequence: CASSQDGGRRANEKLFF.

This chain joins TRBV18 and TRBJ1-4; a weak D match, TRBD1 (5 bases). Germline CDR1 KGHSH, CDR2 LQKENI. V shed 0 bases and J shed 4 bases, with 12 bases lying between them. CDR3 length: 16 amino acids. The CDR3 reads CASSPPAVQGNEKLFF. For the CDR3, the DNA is TGTGCCAGCTCACCACCGGCTGTCCAGGGTAATGAAAAACTGTTTTTT.

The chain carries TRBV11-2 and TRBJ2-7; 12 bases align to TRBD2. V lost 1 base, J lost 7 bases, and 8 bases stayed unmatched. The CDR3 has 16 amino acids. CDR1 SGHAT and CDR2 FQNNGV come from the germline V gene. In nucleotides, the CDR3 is TGTGCCAGCAGCTTAGGACTAGCGGGAGCCGGGCGGGAGCAGTACTTC. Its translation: CASSLGLAGAGREQYF.